Presented here are 13 T cell receptor beta chains from one specimen sequenced in a study of radiotherapy plus CTLA-4 blockade in lung cancer. Some clones are missing from TCRdb's copy, which holds only in-frame ones; the method was immunoSEQ multiplex PCR. The sample shows over 70,000 clones, around 86% of them seen only once. Sequencing was performed on peripheral blood, taken from a patient treated with radiotherapy plus ipilimumab. These receptors came from a human donor with non-small cell lung cancer who had a partial response to radiotherapy plus ipilimumab.

The V call is TRBV19, the J call TRBJ1-4; D is uncertain. V was pared by 5 bases and J by 4 bases, with 8 bases between. The CDR3 sequence is 13 residues long. In germline, CDR1 is LNHDA, CDR2 SQIVND (reference sequence). CDR3 amino acids: CASSLRSNEKLFF. CDR3 coding DNA: TGTGCCAGTAGTCTCCGGAGTAATGAAAAACTGTTTTTT.

This chain joins TRBV9 and TRBJ2-1; a possible D gene is TRBD1 (7 bases). The ends were cut back, 4 bases at V and 1 base at J, with 12 bases in the middle. The CDR3 loop spans 15 amino acids. Germline CDR1 is SGDLS and CDR2 is YYNGEE. This CDR3 is CASSYSGGSYNEQFF. CDR3 DNA: TGTGCCAGCAGCTACTCAGGGGGGTCCTACAATGAGCAGTTCTTC. The full variable domain, with the rest looked up from reference TRBV9 and TRBJ2-1, is DSGVTQTPKHLITATGQRVTLRCSPRSGDLSVYWYQQSLDQGLQFLIQYYNGEERAKGNILERFSAQQFPDLHSELNLSSLELGDSALYFCASSYSGGSYNEQFFGPGTRLTVL.

Only one count was recorded for this clone. CDR3 loop: CASTLDRYGYTF. Here the CDR3 DNA reads TGTGCCAGCACCCTAGACAGATATGGCTACACCTTC. This chain links TRBV6-1 with TRBJ1-2; perhaps TRBD1 as D (5 bases). The CDR3 runs 12 residues. From germline, CDR1 is MNHNS and CDR2 SASEGT. V was pared by 7 bases and J by 5 bases, with 11 bases between.

The V and J genes are TRBV7-2 and TRBJ1-6; D uncertain. Germline CDR1 reads SGHTA; CDR2 reads FQGNSA. This CDR3 comprises 14 residues. Trimming took off 1 base at V and 10 bases at J, with 11 bases between the two ends. CDR3 sequence (DNA): TGTGCCAGCAGCTTAGGGGTGGGCAGATCACCCCTCCACTTT. Protein: CASSLGVGRSPLHF.

CDR3 in amino acids: CASNVGSSYEQYV. CDR3 sequence (DNA): TGTGCCAGCAATGTGGGGAGCTCCTACGAGCAGTACGTC. The V call is TRBV6-1, the J call TRBJ2-7; possibly TRBD2 for D (5 bases). Between the trimmed V and J ends, which lost 7 bases and 0 bases, there was a span of 10 bases. From germline, CDR1 is MNHNS and CDR2 SASEGT. This CDR3 has 13 amino acids.

The rearrangement uses TRBV11-1 and TRBJ1-2; 7 bases agree with TRBD1. Germline trimming cut 4 bases from V and 8 bases from J; bases unmatched to any gene: 10. CDR3 length: 14 amino acids. Looked up from germline, CDR1 is SGHAT and CDR2 is FQDESV (reference sequence). The CDR3 protein is CASSSGQMTRGYTF. CDR3 nucleotides: TGTGCCAGCAGCTCGGGACAGATGACGCGGGGCTACACCTTC.

The chain is built from TRBV5-1 and TRBJ1-3; 9 bases line up with TRBD1. The germline V gene encodes CDR1 SGHRS and CDR2 YFSETQ. The CDR3 is 15 residues long. V lost 3 bases and J lost 0; bases outside the gene matches: 1. For the CDR3, the DNA is TGCGCCAGCAGCTGGGACAGGGCCTCTGGAAACACCATATATTTT. Protein product: CASSWDRASGNTIYF.

This rearrangement joins TRBV30 to TRBJ2-2; 11 nucleotides line up with TRBD2. V trimming: 3 bases; J trimming: 2 bases; junction bases outside the gene matches: 5. Germline CDR1 reads GTSNPN; CDR2 reads SVGIG (reference sequence). The CDR3 runs 16 residues. CDR3 nucleotide sequence: TGTGCCTGGAGACTCGGACTAGCGGGTAACACCGGGGAGCTGTTTTTT. Translation: CAWRLGLAGNTGELFF.

The J gene is TRBJ1-5, the V gene TRBV27; D possibly corresponds to TRBD1 (6 bases). The V and J ends lost 4 bases and 10 bases respectively, with 23 bases between them. The CDR3 is made up of 16 amino acids. Germline V CDR1 and CDR2: MNHEY, SMNVEV (reference sequence). The CDR3 DNA reads as TGTGCCAGCAGTTCAGAGGGACAAGTGAACAATCGACCCCAGCATTTT. Its translation: CASSSEGQVNNRPQHF.

The chain employs TRBV7-8 and TRBJ2-3, with 13 bases aligning to TRBD2. Trimming took 5 bases from V and 5 from J; bases not matched to a gene: 7. CDR1 and CDR2 from the germline V gene are SGHVS and FQNEAQ. The CDR3 loop spans 16 amino acids. The DNA of the CDR3 is TGTGCCAGCAGCCAAACGGGACTAGCGGGACAAGATACGCAGTATTTT. Translating gives CASSQTGLAGQDTQYF. The complete variable domain, with remaining parts taken from reference TRBV7-8 and TRBJ2-3, reads GAGVSQSPRYKVAKRGQDVALRCDPISGHVSLFWYQQALGQGPEFLTYFQNEAQLDKSGLPSDRFFAERPEGSVSTLKIQRTQQEDSAVYLCASSQTGLAGQDTQYFGPGTRLTVL.

This clone was found once. The chain carries TRBV7-9 and TRBJ2-3; TRBD1 matches at 7 bases. Germline CDR1 reads SEHNR; CDR2 reads FQNEAQ (reference sequence). The CDR3 extends over 15 amino acids. The J segment lost 5 bases and the V segment lost 10 bases, leaving 15 bases of the junction unmatched. Here the CDR3 DNA reads TGTGCCACGACGGACAGGTTAGGTGTGTTAGATACGCAGTATTTT. Translating gives CATTDRLGVLDTQYF.

The rearrangement joins TRBV11-2 to TRBJ1-3; 7 bases match TRBD1. V lost 0 bases and J lost 1; bases outside the gene matches: 3. Germline V gene sequence: CDR1 SGHAT, CDR2 FQNNGV. The CDR3 sequence is 16 residues long. CDR3 residues: CASSLEGGVSGNTIYF. CDR3 DNA sequence: TGTGCCAGCAGCTTAGAAGGGGGCGTTTCTGGAAACACCATATATTTT. The complete variable domain, with remaining parts taken from reference TRBV11-2 and TRBJ1-3, reads EAGVAQSPRYKIIEKRQSVAFWCNPISGHATLYWYQQILGQGPKLLIQFQNNGVVDDSQLPKDRFSAERLKGVDSTLKIQPAKLEDSAVYLCASSLEGGVSGNTIYFGEGSWLTVV.

This sequence joins TRBV6-1 and TRBJ1-2; no clear D. Germline V gene lookup returns CDR1 MNHNS and CDR2 SASEGT. The V end was cut by 7 bases, the J end by 0 bases, with 15 bases between. The CDR3 totals 15 residues. In nucleotides, the CDR3 is TGTGCCAGCATAATAAACAGACTATCTAACTATGGCTACACCTTC. Translation gives CASIINRLSNYGYTF.